This T cell receptor beta chain was sequenced during a study of cytomegalovirus exposure and HLA in healthy donors. General study results and limits: Cytomegalovirus association was listed for about 160 TCR beta chains.

Germline values: CDR1 MNHNS, CDR2 SASEGT. The ends lost 2 bases at V and 4 bases at J; junction bases unmatched: 4. This CDR3 is built from 15 residues. Produced via immunoSEQ multiplex PCR; TCRdb's table is partial and in-frame only. The data contain 100,000 to 120,000 clones, roughly 90% of them singletons. With respect to this clone: Its antigen is unknown.

Sample: PBMCs. The rearrangement joins TRBV6-1 to TRBJ2-1; 8 nucleotides match TRBD2. The sequence derives from a woman under 40 in good health and CMV-seropositive. The CDR3 reads CASSETSGPYNEQFF. The CDR3 nucleotides read TGTGCCAGCAGTGAAACTAGCGGACCTTACAATGAGCAGTTCTTC.